This is a list of T cell receptor beta chains from one sample in a study of blood T cell repertoires in COVID-19. The protocol was immunoSEQ multiplex PCR, while the TCRdb copy is restricted to in-frame clones and leaves out a portion. The sample includes fewer than 80,000 clones, 88% of them seen just once. Specimen: peripheral blood. These receptor sequences come from a human donor in a cohort sampled during active COVID-19. CDR3s include the opening cysteine and the closing phenylalanine or tryptophan. A D gene is named only where the DNA matches it firmly. Rows give clone size only sometimes, using once, few, many, or a class for an expanded clone.

abundance,j_gene,v_gene,d_gene,CDR3aa,CDR3nt
.,TRBJ1-1,TRBV4-1,.,CASSQGTGGPESAFF,TGCGCCAGCAGCCAAGGCACAGGCGGTCCCGAGTCAGCTTTCTTT
.,TRBJ1-1,TRBV19,.,CASLQGRTASTEAFF,TGTGCCAGTCTCCAGGGAAGGACGGCGAGCACTGAAGCTTTCTTT
.,TRBJ1-3,TRBV10-3,.,CAISDVGTRGSGNTIYF,TGTGCCATCAGTGATGTGGGGACCAGGGGCTCTGGAAACACCATATATTTT
.,TRBJ2-7,TRBV11-2,TRBD2,CASSYGTNYEQYF,TGTGCCAGCAGCTACGGGACTAACTACGAGCAGTACTTC
.,TRBJ2-2,TRBV7-3,.,CASSRGLNTGELFF,TGTGCCAGCAGCAGAGGCCTAAACACCGGGGAGCTGTTTTTT
.,TRBJ2-5,TRBV18,.,CASSIQNQETQYF,TGTGCCAGCTCAATACAGAATCAAGAGACCCAGTACTTC
.,TRBJ1-4,TRBV5-1,TRBD1,CASSLSGGAEKLFF,TGCGCCAGCAGCTTGTCAGGGGGCGCCGAAAAACTGTTTTTT
once,TRBJ2-3,TRBV6-2/TRBV6-3,TRBD2,CATSIAGVGTDTQYF,TGTGCCACCAGTATAGCGGGGGTGGGGACAGATACGCAGTATTTT
.,TRBJ1-2,TRBV29-1,.,CSVPTGPGNYGYTF,TGCAGCGTCCCGACAGGCCCGGGTAACTATGGCTACACCTTC
.,TRBJ1-2,TRBV18,.,CASSPLSENLGRISGYGYTF,TGTGCCAGCTCACCACTCAGTGAGAACTTGGGGCGAATTTCTGGATATGGCTACACCTTC
.,TRBJ2-1,TRBV19,TRBD2,CASRKAGGVVNEQFF,TGTGCCAGTAGAAAAGCGGGGGGGGTCGTTAATGAGCAGTTCTTC
.,TRBJ1-1,TRBV7-2,.,CASSLLGARNTEAFF,TGTGCCAGCAGCCTCTTGGGGGCGCGGAACACTGAAGCTTTCTTT
.,TRBJ1-2,TRBV6-2/TRBV6-3,.,CASSRTSANYGYTF,TGTGCCAGCAGTCGGACAAGTGCTAACTATGGCTACACCTTC
.,TRBJ1-5,TRBV24-1,TRBD1,CATSDRTGNNQPQHF,TGTGCCACCAGTGATCGGACAGGAAACAATCAGCCCCAGCATTTT
.,TRBJ2-1,TRBV5-1,TRBD2,CASSFWTSGVGEQFF,TGCGCCAGCAGCTTTTGGACTAGCGGGGTTGGTGAGCAGTTCTTC
.,TRBJ2-7,TRBV28,.,CASSIQGFPNEQYF,TGTGCCAGCAGTATACAGGGTTTCCCTAACGAGCAGTACTTC